This T cell receptor beta chain was obtained from a study of regulatory T cells. V lost 6 bases to trimming and J lost 0 bases; unmatched junction nucleotides: 3. The CDR3 runs 15 residues. CDR1 and CDR2 from the germline V gene are SNHLY and FYNNEI. Autoimmunity was present in every CD3G-deficient patient, worse in two. CD4+ cells were sorted into CD25-high CD127-low regulatory cells and CD25-low CD127-high conventional cells. The PCR used 52 TRBV and 13 TRBJ primers. The protocol was immunoSEQ multiplex PCR, while the TCRdb copy is restricted to in-frame clones and leaves out a portion. The sample holds under 4,000 clones, around 96% seen once. Concerning this clone itself: The target antigen is unknown.

Regarding the study as a whole: Regulatory T cells showed the strongest V-J pair restriction and V/J gene skewing among patient repertoires. Regulatory T cells from CD3G-deficient patients were less diverse than autologous conventional CD4+ cells and control regulatory cells.

The sequenced material came from CD4+ Tregs sorted from blood. The chain employs TRBV2 and TRBJ1-4, with 8 bases matching TRBD1. This receptor was obtained from a young adult with CD3G deficiency. This CDR3 reads CASRAGGATNEKLFF. In DNA, the CDR3 is TGTGCCAGCAGAGCAGGGGGCGCAACTAATGAAAAACTGTTTTTT.